The text below deals with one T cell receptor beta chain. Its matching antigen is unknown. One junction end disagrees with the germline gene, perhaps due to a read error. Germline V gene sequence: CDR1 MNHEY, CDR2 SVGAGI. This CDR3 has 15 amino acids. Each sample yielded at least 6 million isolated PBMCs. This sample is part of a study of blood T cells in healthy people across ages. Points from the study as a whole: Per million T cells, the diversity of TCR beta decreased roughly linearly as age advanced.

The second PCR ran about 6 to 11 cycles with a sample-barcoded 5' primer and J-beta primers. Tags on each cDNA molecule came from a template-switch adaptor with 12 random nucleotides. TCRdb reanalysed the 5' RACE reads using MiXCR and keeps one entry per CDR3 protein. The repertoire holds about 1,600,000 distinct CDR3 sequences, with 42% as singletons. The sample comprised blood. The V call is TRBV6-5, the J call TRBJ1-6, with TRBD1 as a possible D gene (6 bases). The receptor was derived from a woman aged 18-29 years in good health. The CDR3 region is CAGSYSQGSNSPLHF. CDR3 nucleotides: TGTGCCGGCAGTTACTCACAGGGATCCAATTCACCCCTCCACTTT.